This paragraph covers one TCR beta chain sequence. Which antigen it targets is not known. The input lacks base qualities; no much larger clone sits a single base away. This entry belongs to a study of cytomegalovirus exposure and HLA in healthy donors (dated by TCRdb to about 2017). For the study in its entirety: According to a later analysis, one platform produced both the 120 validation repertoires and the approximately 600 repertoires of the first cohort. Along with the roughly 700-subject first cohort, a separate validation cohort of over a hundred different subjects was used. The study aimed to test whether signatures of past pathogen exposure could be identified by cataloging public T cell receptors. To predict cytomegalovirus infection status, the study brought together high-throughput TCR immunosequencing, statistical association of individual TCRs with disease status, and machine learning. What the work shows at the level of the full study, not this receptor alone: The classifier was reported to diagnose cytomegalovirus status with high specificity and sensitivity in both the original cohort and the validation cohort. A later analysis had no HLA typing for the validation cohort, so co-occurrence there was scored across all 120 or so repertoires. Of the cluster scores, roughly 95% were above 0 in a later analysis, which found that TCRs clustered in the first cohort also tended to co-occur in the 120 validation repertoires. The authors suggested that the approach could potentially be generalized to other disease states and immunological phenotypes. A few of the identified cytomegalovirus-associated TCR beta chains were confirmed in vitro to be specific for cytomegalovirus antigens. While some public TCRs were present in many individuals, most TCR sequences turned up only very rarely across donors. A total of some 180 TCR beta chains were listed by the study as associated with cytomegalovirus.

The donors belonged to the validation cohort of approximately 130 subjects, which was separate from the roughly 670-subject first cohort. Library prep was done by the immunoSEQ multiplex PCR assay. The original methods were these. A statistical classification framework was built to diagnose cytomegalovirus status from the catalog of TCR beta chain sequences. The table comes from immuneACCESS by way of TCRdb, which keeps in-frame sequences with V and J called. Part of the clones is missing from these tables; in studies checked, under half for an unresolved V gene and the rest for unknown reasons. Clone size and the V and J calls come from that table; the DNA yielded D and trimming. The sample table contains about 330,000 clones; only one count was recorded for approximately 90% of them. More than 0.8% of the sample is taken by the ten largest. The source of this sequence is a woman aged 18-29 years in good health and CMV-seronegative. Material: PBMCs.

The CDR3 protein sequence reads: CASSVRLADYASTGELFF. The base sequence is TGTGCCAGCAGCGTCCGATTAGCAGACTACGCGAGTACCGGGGAGCTGTTTTTT. The chain employs TRBV9 and TRBJ2-2, with TRBD2 as a weak D call on 5 bases. Including cysteine and phenylalanine, the CDR3 has 18 amino acids. Only the CDR3 DNA stays, 54 bases, in frame from base 1. The V end loses 2 bases and the J end loses 5 bases, and a stretch of 22 bases separates them. The CDR1 and CDR2 encoded by the germline V gene are SGDLS and YYNGEE.